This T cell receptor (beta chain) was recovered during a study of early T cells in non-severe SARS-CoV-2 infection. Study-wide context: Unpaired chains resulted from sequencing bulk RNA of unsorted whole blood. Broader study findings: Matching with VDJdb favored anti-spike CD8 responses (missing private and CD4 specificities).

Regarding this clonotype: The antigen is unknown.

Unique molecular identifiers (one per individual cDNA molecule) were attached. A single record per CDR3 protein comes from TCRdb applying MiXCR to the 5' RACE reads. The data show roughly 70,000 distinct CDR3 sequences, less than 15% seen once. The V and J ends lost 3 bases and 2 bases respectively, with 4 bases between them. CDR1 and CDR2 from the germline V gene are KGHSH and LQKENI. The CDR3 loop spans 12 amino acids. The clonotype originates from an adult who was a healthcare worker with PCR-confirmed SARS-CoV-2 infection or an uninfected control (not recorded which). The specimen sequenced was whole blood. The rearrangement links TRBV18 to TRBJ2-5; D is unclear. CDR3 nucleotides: TGTGCCAGCTCACCGCAACAAGAGACCCAGTACTTC. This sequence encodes CASSPQQETQYF.